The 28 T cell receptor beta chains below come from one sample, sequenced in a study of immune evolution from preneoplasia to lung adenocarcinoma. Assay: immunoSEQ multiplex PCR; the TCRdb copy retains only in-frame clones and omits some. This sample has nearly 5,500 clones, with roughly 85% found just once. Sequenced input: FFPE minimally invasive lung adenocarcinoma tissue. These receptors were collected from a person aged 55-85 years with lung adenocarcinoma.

In DNA, the CDR3 is TGTGCCAGCTCTATGTTCGGCGGAAAGGGCAATGAGCAGTTCTTC. Translating gives CASSMFGGKGNEQFF. The chain employs TRBV6-5 and TRBJ2-1; D remains ambiguous. The CDR3 runs 15 residues. In germline, CDR1 is MNHEY, CDR2 SVGAGI. Trimming removed 8 bases at V and 6 bases at J, with 20 bases between.

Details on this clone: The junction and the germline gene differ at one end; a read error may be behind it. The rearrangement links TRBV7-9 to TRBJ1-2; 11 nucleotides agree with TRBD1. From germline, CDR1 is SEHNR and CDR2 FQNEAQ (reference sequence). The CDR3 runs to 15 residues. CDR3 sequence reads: CASSLSTGTGGGYTF. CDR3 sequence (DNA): TGTGCCAGCAGCTTATCTACCGGGACAGGGGGGGGCTATACCTTC.

CDR3 loop: CASSPWGNWNEQYF. The CDR3 DNA follows: TGTGCCAGCAGCCCATGGGGGAATTGGAACGAGCAGTACTTC. The genes are TRBV11-2 and TRBJ2-7; perhaps D is TRBD1 or TRBD2 (5 bases each). Trimming left V 5 bases short and J 5 bases short, with 16 bases between. The V gene's germline CDR1 is SGHAT and CDR2 FQNNGV. The CDR3 covers 14 residues.

CDR3 DNA sequence: TGTGCCAGCAGTTTAGGGACAGCCTATGGCTACACCTTC. Translation gives CASSLGTAYGYTF. The rearrangement joins TRBV28 to TRBJ1-2; 7 nucleotides align to TRBD1. Germline CDR1 MDHEN, CDR2 SYDVKM. There are 13 residues in the CDR3. V dropped 2 bases and J dropped 4; count of bases not matched to a gene: 1.

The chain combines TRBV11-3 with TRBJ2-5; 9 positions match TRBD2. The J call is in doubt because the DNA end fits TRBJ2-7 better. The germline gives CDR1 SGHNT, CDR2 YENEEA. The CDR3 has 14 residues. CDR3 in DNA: TGTGCCAGCAGCTTCCAAGCGGGGGGCTACGAGCAGTACTTC. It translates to CASSFQAGGYEQYF.

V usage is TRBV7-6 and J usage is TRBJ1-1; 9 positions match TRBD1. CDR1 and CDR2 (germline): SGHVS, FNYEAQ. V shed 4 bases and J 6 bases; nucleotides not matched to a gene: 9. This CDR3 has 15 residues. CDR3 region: CASSSPGQGIAEAFF. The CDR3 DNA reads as TGTGCCAGCAGCTCACCGGGACAGGGAATCGCTGAAGCTTTCTTT.

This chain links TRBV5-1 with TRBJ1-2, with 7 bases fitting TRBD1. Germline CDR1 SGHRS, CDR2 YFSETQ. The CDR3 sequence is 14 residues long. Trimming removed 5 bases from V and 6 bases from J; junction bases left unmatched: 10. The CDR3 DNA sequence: TGCGCCAGCAGTCGCGGCCAGGGGGACAATGGCTACACCTTC. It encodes CASSRGQGDNGYTF.

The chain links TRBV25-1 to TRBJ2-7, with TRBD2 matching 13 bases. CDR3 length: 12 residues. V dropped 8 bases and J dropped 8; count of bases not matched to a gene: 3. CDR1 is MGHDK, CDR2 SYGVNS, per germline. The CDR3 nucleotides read TGTGCCAGCCGAGGGACTAGCGGGAAGCAGTACTTC. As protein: CASRGTSGKQYF.

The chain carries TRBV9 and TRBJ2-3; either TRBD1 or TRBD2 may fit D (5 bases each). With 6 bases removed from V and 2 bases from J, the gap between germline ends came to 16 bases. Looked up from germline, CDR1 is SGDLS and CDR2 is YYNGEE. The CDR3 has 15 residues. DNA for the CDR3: TGTGCCAGCAACCCACGACCGGGACCCACAGATACGCAGTATTTT. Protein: CASNPRPGPTDTQYF. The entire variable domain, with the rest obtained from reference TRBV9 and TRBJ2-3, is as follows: DSGVTQTPKHLITATGQRVTLRCSPRSGDLSVYWYQQSLDQGLQFLIQYYNGEERAKGNILERFSAQQFPDLHSELNLSSLELGDSALYFCASNPRPGPTDTQYFGPGTRLTVL.

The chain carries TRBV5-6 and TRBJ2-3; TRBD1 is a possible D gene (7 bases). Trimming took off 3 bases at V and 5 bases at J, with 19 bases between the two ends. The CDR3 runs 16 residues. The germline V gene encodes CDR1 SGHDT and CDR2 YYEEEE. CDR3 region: CASSSRGVVRGDTQYF. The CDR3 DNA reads TGTGCCAGCAGCTCCAGGGGGGTAGTCCGGGGAGATACGCAGTATTTT.

CDR3 sequence: CASSSLTTGVKTQYF. The CDR3 nucleotides are TGTGCCAGCAGCTCACTAACCACAGGGGTAAAGACCCAGTACTTC. This chain links TRBV5-6 with TRBJ2-5, with 7 bases aligning to TRBD1. The length of the CDR3 is 15 residues. Germline V gene sequence: CDR1 SGHDT, CDR2 YYEEEE. V was pared by 3 bases and J by 6 bases, with 11 bases of the junction left unmatched.

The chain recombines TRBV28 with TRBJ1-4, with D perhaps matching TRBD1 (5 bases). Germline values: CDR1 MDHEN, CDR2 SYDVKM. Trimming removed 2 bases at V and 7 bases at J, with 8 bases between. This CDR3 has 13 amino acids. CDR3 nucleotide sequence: TGTGCCAGCAGTTTAACGGGGGTTGAAAAACTGTTTTTT. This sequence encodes CASSLTGVEKLFF.

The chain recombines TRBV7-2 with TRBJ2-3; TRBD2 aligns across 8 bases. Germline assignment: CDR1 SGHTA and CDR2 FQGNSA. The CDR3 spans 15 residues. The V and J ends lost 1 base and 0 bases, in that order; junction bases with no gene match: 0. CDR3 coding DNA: TGTGCCAGCAGCTTAGTAGCGGGGAGCACAGATACGCAGTATTTT. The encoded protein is CASSLVAGSTDTQYF. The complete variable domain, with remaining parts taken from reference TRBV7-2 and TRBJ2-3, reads GAGVSQSPSNKVTEKGKDVELRCDPISGHTALYWYRQSLGQGLEFLIYFQGNSAPDKSGLPSDRFSAERTGGSVSTLTIQRTQQEDSAVYLCASSLVAGSTDTQYFGPGTRLTVL.

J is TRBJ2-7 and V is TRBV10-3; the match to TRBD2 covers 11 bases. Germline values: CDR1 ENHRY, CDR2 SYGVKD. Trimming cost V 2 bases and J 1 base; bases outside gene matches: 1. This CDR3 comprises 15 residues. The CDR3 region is CAISEGTSGSYEQYF. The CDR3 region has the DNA TGTGCCATCAGTGAGGGGACTAGCGGTTCCTACGAGCAGTACTTC.

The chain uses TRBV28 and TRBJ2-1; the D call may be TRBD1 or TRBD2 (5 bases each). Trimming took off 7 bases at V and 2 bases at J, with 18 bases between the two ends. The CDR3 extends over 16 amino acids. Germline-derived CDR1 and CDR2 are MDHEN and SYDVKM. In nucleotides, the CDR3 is TGTGCCAGCACCACGACCCGGGACCCACCCTACAATGAGCAGTTCTTC. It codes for CASTTTRDPPYNEQFF.

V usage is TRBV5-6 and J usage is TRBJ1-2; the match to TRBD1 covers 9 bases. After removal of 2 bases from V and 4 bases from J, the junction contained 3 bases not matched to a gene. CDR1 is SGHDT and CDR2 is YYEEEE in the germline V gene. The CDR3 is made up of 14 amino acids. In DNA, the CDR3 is TGTGCCAGCAGCTTATCGGACAGGGGCTATGGCTACACCTTC. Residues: CASSLSDRGYGYTF.

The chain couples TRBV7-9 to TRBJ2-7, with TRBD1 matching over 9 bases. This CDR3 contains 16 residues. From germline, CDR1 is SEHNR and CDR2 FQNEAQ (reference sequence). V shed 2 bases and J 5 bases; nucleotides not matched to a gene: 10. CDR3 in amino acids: CASSLNRGQGFHEQYF. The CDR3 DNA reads TGTGCCAGCAGCTTAAATCGCGGACAGGGGTTCCACGAGCAGTACTTC.

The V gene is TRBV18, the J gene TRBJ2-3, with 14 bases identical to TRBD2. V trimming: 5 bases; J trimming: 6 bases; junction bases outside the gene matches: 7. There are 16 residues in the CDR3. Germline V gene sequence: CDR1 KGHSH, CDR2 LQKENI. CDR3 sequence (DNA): TGTGCCAGCTCAGCGACTAGCGGGGGGGCCGAGGATACGCAGTATTTT. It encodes CASSATSGGAEDTQYF. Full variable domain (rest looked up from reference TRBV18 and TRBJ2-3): NAGVMQNPRHLVRRRGQEARLRCSPMKGHSHVYWYRQLPEEGLKFMVYLQKENIIDESGMPKERFSAEFPKEGPSILRIQQVVRGDSAAYFCASSATSGGAEDTQYFGPGTRLTVL.

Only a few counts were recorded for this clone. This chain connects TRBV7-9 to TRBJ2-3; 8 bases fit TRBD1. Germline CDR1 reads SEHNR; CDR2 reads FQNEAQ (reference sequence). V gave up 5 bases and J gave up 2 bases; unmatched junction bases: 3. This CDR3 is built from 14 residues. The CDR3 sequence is CASSTGQDTDTQYF. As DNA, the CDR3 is TGTGCCAGCAGCACGGGACAGGACACAGATACGCAGTATTTT.

The CDR3 coding sequence is TGTGCCAGAGCGCCTCCGGGCCCAACCTACGAGCAGTACTTC. Its protein product is CARAPPGPTYEQYF. This sequence joins TRBV19 and TRBJ2-7; D not certain. With 9 bases removed from V and 2 bases from J, the gap between germline ends came to 17 bases. Germline-derived CDR1 and CDR2 are LNHDA and SQIVND (reference sequence). The CDR3 extends over 14 amino acids.

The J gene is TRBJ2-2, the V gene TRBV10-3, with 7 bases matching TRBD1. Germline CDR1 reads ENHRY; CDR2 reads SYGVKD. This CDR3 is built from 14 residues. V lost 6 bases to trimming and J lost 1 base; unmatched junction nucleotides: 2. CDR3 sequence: CAISGQVNTGELFF. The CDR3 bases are TGTGCCATCAGCGGACAGGTGAACACCGGGGAGCTGTTTTTT.

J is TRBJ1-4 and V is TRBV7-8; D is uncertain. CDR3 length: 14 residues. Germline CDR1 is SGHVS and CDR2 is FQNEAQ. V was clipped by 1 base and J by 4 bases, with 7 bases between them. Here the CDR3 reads CASSLGSSNEKLFF. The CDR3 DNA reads TGTGCCAGCAGCTTAGGGTCCAGTAATGAAAAACTGTTTTTT.

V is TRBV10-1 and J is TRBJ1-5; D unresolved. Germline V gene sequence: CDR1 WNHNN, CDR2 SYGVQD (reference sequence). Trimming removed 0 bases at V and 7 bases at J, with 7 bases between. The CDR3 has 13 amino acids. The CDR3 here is CASSESRAQPQHF. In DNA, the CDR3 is TGCGCCAGCAGTGAGTCGCGGGCCCAGCCCCAGCATTTT.

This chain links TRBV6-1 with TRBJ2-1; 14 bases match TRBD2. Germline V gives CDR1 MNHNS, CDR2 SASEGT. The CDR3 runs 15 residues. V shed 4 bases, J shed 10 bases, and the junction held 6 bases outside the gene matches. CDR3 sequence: CASSGLAGGPGEQFF. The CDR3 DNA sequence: TGTGCCAGCAGTGGACTAGCGGGGGGGCCTGGGGAGCAGTTCTTC.

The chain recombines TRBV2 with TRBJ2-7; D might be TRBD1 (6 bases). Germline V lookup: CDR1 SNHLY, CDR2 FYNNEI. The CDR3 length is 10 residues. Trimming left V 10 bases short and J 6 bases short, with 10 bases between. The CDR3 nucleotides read TGTGCCAACACAGGGCCCGAGCAGTACTTC. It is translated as CANTGPEQYF.

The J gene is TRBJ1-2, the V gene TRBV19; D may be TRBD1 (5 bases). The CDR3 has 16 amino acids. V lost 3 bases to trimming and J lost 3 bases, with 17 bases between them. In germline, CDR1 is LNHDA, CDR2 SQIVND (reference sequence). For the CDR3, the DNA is TGTGCCAGTAGTATCGAAGGGGCCGGACTTGACTATGGCTACACCTTC. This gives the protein CASSIEGAGLDYGYTF.

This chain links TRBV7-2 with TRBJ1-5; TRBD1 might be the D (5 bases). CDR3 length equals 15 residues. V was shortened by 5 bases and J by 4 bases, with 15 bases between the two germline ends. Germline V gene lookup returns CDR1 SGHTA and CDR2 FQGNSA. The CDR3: CASSLSVGGNQPQHF. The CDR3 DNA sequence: TGTGCCAGCAGCCTATCCGTGGGGGGGAATCAGCCCCAGCATTTT.

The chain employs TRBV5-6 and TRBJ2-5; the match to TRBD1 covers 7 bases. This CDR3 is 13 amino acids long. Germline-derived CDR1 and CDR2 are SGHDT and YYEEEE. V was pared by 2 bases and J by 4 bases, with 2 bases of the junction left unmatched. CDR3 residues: CASSLRTGETQYF. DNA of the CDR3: TGTGCCAGCAGCTTAAGGACAGGAGAGACCCAGTACTTC.